Shown below are 18 T cell receptor beta chains from a single sample sequenced in a study of cytomegalovirus exposure and HLA in healthy donors. Both 60 Vbeta primers and 13 Jbeta primers went into the PCR. Only in-frame clones appear in the TCRdb table, and some are missing; sequencing was by immunoSEQ multiplex PCR. The sample lists about 140,000 clones, over 75% seen once, with around 2.5% in the top ten. Material: PBMCs. The receptors here all came from a man aged 45-60 years in good health and CMV-seronegative.

The rearrangement links TRBV7-6 to TRBJ2-7, with 11 bases identical to TRBD2. Germline lookup yields CDR1 SGHVS and CDR2 FNYEAQ. The CDR3 consists of 21 residues. Trimming took 5 bases from V and 3 from J; bases not matched to a gene: 24. The DNA for the CDR3 is TGTGCCAGCAGCCGATACCCGTTGGGACAACAAACTAGCGGGAGTTTCTACGAGCAGTACTTC. As protein: CASSRYPLGQQTSGSFYEQYF. Looking up the rest from reference TRBV7-6 and TRBJ2-7 gives the full variable domain: GAGVSQSPRYKVTKRGQDVALRCDPISGHVSLYWYRQALGQGPEFLTYFNYEAQQDKSGLPNDRFSAERPEGSISTLTIQRTEQRDSAMYRCASSRYPLGQQTSGSFYEQYFGPGTRLTVT.

J is TRBJ2-7 and V is TRBV28, with 8 bases identical to TRBD2. The CDR3 extends over 14 amino acids. Germline CDR1 reads MDHEN; CDR2 reads SYDVKM. Germline trimming cut 3 bases from V and 2 bases from J; bases unmatched to any gene: 3. The CDR3 coding sequence is TGTGCCAGCAGTTTGACTAGCGTAACCTACGAGCAGTACTTC. It codes for CASSLTSVTYEQYF. The variable domain in full, completed from reference TRBV28 and TRBJ2-7, reads DVKVTQSSRYLVKRTGEKVFLECVQDMDHENMFWYRQDPGLGLRLIYFSYDVKMKEKGDIPEGYSVSREKKERFSLILESASTNQTSMYLCASSLTSVTYEQYFGPGTRLTVT.

V is TRBV7-6 and J is TRBJ1-3; D gene uncertain. This CDR3 spans 16 amino acids. The V end was cut by 4 bases, the J end by 7 bases, with 20 bases between. Per germline, CDR1 SGHVS and CDR2 FNYEAQ. CDR3 in amino acids: CASSSMTVRERNTIYF. The CDR3 region has the DNA TGTGCCAGCAGCTCTATGACCGTGCGGGAGCGCAACACCATATATTTT.

J is TRBJ2-7 and V is TRBV5-1; 7 nucleotides agree with TRBD1. The germline gives CDR1 SGHRS, CDR2 YFSETQ. The trim removed 4 bases at V and 1 base at J, leaving 5 bases unmatched. This CDR3 has 14 amino acids. CDR3 amino acids: CASSTGQKSYEQYF. The CDR3 coding sequence is TGCGCCAGCAGCACGGGACAGAAATCCTACGAGCAGTACTTC.

The chain employs TRBV27 and TRBJ2-5; TRBD2 might be the D (6 bases). V lost 4 bases, J lost 5 bases, and 17 bases lay in between. The CDR3 is 15 amino acids. Germline V gives CDR1 MNHEY, CDR2 SMNVEV (reference sequence). The CDR3 protein is CASSSRVGGYETQYF. The CDR3 DNA reads TGTGCCAGCAGTTCCCGGGTGGGAGGTTACGAGACCCAGTACTTC.

The chain uses TRBV6-5 and TRBJ2-7; 8 nucleotides align to TRBD1. This CDR3 spans 15 amino acids. V lost 2 bases and J lost 5; bases outside the gene matches: 8. CDR1 is MNHEY, CDR2 SVGAGI, per germline. The chain's CDR3 is CASSYTWTGIDEQYF. For the CDR3, the DNA is TGTGCCAGCAGTTACACCTGGACAGGGATCGACGAGCAGTACTTC.

This clone was observed a single time. This rearrangement joins TRBV7-6 to TRBJ1-5; possible D gene TRBD1, 5 bases. The V and J ends lost 1 base and 4 bases respectively, with 8 bases between them. Germline CDR1 and CDR2: SGHVS and FNYEAQ. The CDR3 totals 14 residues. The CDR3 DNA reads TGTGCCAGCAGCTTAGAACGGGGGAATCAGCCCCAGCATTTT. Translated: CASSLERGNQPQHF.

V usage is TRBV27 and J usage is TRBJ1-1; perhaps TRBD1 as D (6 bases). Germline assignment: CDR1 MNHEY and CDR2 SMNVEV (reference sequence). The V end lost 7 bases, the J end lost 0 bases, and 27 bases lay between the germline ends. The CDR3 consists of 19 residues. The CDR3 reads CASTGWRGGPPIMNTEAFF. The CDR3 region has the DNA TGTGCCAGCACGGGTTGGAGGGGGGGCCCTCCGATAATGAACACTGAAGCTTTCTTT.

This sequence joins TRBV2 and TRBJ1-1, with TRBD1 identical over 7 bases. The germline gives CDR1 SNHLY, CDR2 FYNNEI. The CDR3 has 14 amino acids. V shed 6 bases and J 1 base; nucleotides not matched to a gene: 5. CDR3 amino acids: CASRTSGGNTEAFF. For the CDR3, the DNA is TGTGCCAGCAGGACCTCAGGGGGGAACACTGAAGCTTTCTTT.

The rearrangement uses TRBV4-1 and TRBJ1-3; 8 nucleotides match TRBD1. The CDR3 runs to 17 residues. CDR1 MGHRA and CDR2 YSYEKL come from the germline V gene. V dropped 1 base and J dropped 2; count of bases not matched to a gene: 7. CDR3 protein: CASSQGTGGLAGNTIYF. For the CDR3, the DNA is TGCGCCAGCAGCCAAGGAACAGGGGGGCTCGCTGGAAACACCATATATTTT.

Concerning this clone: One junction end disagrees with the germline gene, perhaps due to a read error. The chain employs TRBV11-2 and TRBJ2-1, with a weak D call TRBD2 (7 bases). This CDR3 is 12 amino acids long. Germline CDR1 SGHAT, CDR2 FQNNGV. The chain's CDR3 is CASSLAGGGRVF. In nucleotides, the CDR3 is TGTGCCAGCAGCTTAGCCGGAGGGGGGAGGGTCTTC.

The CDR3 here is CASSQSVGGSYEQYF. The CDR3 DNA reads as TGTGCCAGCAGCCAGTCCGTCGGGGGGTCCTACGAGCAGTACTTC. The chain links TRBV27 to TRBJ2-7, with 7 bases identical to TRBD2. The V gene's germline CDR1 is MNHEY and CDR2 SMNVEV (reference sequence). CDR3 length equals 15 residues. V gave up 6 bases and J gave up 1 base; unmatched junction bases: 9.

This chain uses TRBV5-4 with TRBJ1-2; D may be TRBD1 (6 bases). V lost 4 bases and J 5 bases, leaving 15 bases between the germline ends. Germline assignment: CDR1 SGHNT and CDR2 YYREEE (reference sequence). The CDR3 is 14 amino acids. The CDR3 region is CASSQQGTGYGYTF. In nucleotides, the CDR3 is TGTGCCAGCAGCCAACAGGGAACGGGATATGGCTACACCTTC.

The rearrangement uses TRBV28 and TRBJ2-7; D is perhaps TRBD2 (6 bases). With 3 bases removed from V and 2 bases from J, the gap between germline ends came to 14 bases. Per the germline V gene, CDR1 is MDHEN and CDR2 is SYDVKM. The CDR3 loop spans 15 amino acids. The chain's CDR3 is CASSFPGTDTYEQYF. The CDR3 bases are TGTGCCAGCAGTTTTCCCGGGACTGACACCTACGAGCAGTACTTC.

The chain has TRBV2 and TRBJ2-1, with D tentatively TRBD2 (7 bases). Looked up from germline, CDR1 is SNHLY and CDR2 is FYNNEI. V lost 7 bases to trimming and J lost 7 bases, with 20 bases between them. This CDR3 has 15 amino acids. In nucleotides, the CDR3 is TGTGCCAGCACCACAAGCGGGACATCGGGGAATGAGCAGTTCTTC. It specifies CASTTSGTSGNEQFF.

The chain has TRBV19 and TRBJ1-3, with a weak D call TRBD1 (5 bases). V was trimmed by 3 bases and J by 0 bases, leaving 12 bases between them. CDR1 and CDR2 from the germline V gene are LNHDA and SQIVND (reference sequence). This CDR3 has 16 amino acids. Here the CDR3 DNA reads TGTGCCAGTAGTATTGGTACAGGCAGCTCTGGAAACACCATATATTTT. Translating gives CASSIGTGSSGNTIYF.

The chain couples TRBV10-2 to TRBJ2-7, with 8 bases fitting TRBD1. The length of the CDR3 is 13 residues. Germline V CDR1 and CDR2: WSHSY, SAAADI. V lost 3 bases, J lost 4 bases, and 2 bases stayed unmatched. CDR3 nucleotides: TGCGCCAGCAGTGACAGGGGGCGGTACGAGCAGTACTTC. This sequence encodes CASSDRGRYEQYF.

Worth noting for this clone: A junction end diverges from the germline sequence, so it may reflect a read error. The chain is built from TRBV5-5 and TRBJ1-2; perhaps TRBD1 as D (6 bases). The V gene's germline CDR1 is SGHKS and CDR2 YYEKEE (reference sequence). The CDR3 sequence is 15 residues long. The CDR3 region is CASSPSVGGDYGYTF. The CDR3 nucleotides are TGTGCCAGCAGCCCCTCCGTAGGGGGGGACTATGGCTACACTTTC.